This T cell receptor (beta chain) was sequenced during a study of blood T cell repertoires in COVID-19. Across the whole study: The samples span acute and convalescent COVID-19 from the United States, Italy and Spain. PBMCs, B-cell-depleted T cells, or T cells were the source of the cDNA or gDNA that made up the material.

The germline CDR1 and CDR2 sequences are KGHDR and SFDVKD. This CDR3 contains 14 residues. V was cut by 6 bases and J by 7 bases, with 12 bases left in between. In the study's own analysis: The assay estimated nucleated cells by amplifying reference gene primers. Measured with immunoSEQ multiplex PCR; TCRdb has only the in-frame clones, and not every one. V and J calls plus clone size are reproduced from that table; the DNA served to infer D and trimming. The sample consists of about 59,000 clones, around 81% of them appearing once. The sample was peripheral blood. This chain joins TRBV24-1 and TRBJ1-6, with D unresolved. The receptor was isolated from a woman older than 75 with active or convalescent COVID-19. The CDR3 sequence: CATSNGIPNSPLHF. The CDR3 DNA reads as TGTGCCACCAGTAACGGGATCCCGAATTCACCCCTCCACTTT.